In this sample, the clone carrying this T cell receptor (beta chain) turned up many times. Antigen specificity is unknown. The CDR3 consists of 12 residues. CDR1 is MDHEN, CDR2 SYDVKM, per germline. Trimming stripped 6 bases from V and 5 bases from J, with 10 bases between. This sample's time point: persistent/refractory GD, antithyroid drugs over 5 years with positive TRAb. The authors made the TCR library using RNA they extracted from PBMCs. HTBI primers from iRepertoire and Arm-PCR of CDR3 regions yielded the TCR beta libraries. TCRdb reanalysed the multiplex PCR reads using MiXCR and keeps one entry per CDR3 protein. The sample has a few hundred thousand distinct CDR3 sequences, roughly a fifth seen once. The sample belongs to a study of regulatory T cells in long-lasting Graves disease. Study-wide results and limits: Persistent disease was associated with favored TRBV28 usage and with favored use of TRBJ1-2 and TRBJ2-5.

The receptor's source is a female donor with Graves disease. The specimen comprised peripheral blood mononuclear cells (PBMCs), sampled when the disease was refractory, from a patient treated with antithyroid drugs. The chain uses TRBV28 and TRBJ2-5; D possibly corresponds to TRBD2 (5 bases). The CDR3 coding sequence is TGTGCCAGCAGCGGGGATGGGGAGACCCAGTACTTC. Translated, it gives CASSGDGETQYF.